This T cell receptor beta chain is from a study of T-cell reconstitution after alpha-beta-depleted transplantation in children. General study points: Surviving recipient T cells and thymic progenitors accounted for the high day-60 TCRbeta diversity observed in some patients. T-cell numbers and diversity one year post-transplant derived largely from freshly generated T cells. The origin of alpha-beta T cells about two months after transplant was reportedly several hundred expanded graft clones.

The CDR3 loop spans 15 amino acids. The germline CDR1 and CDR2 sequences are SSHAT and FNYEAQ (reference sequence). Trimming took off 5 bases at V and 0 bases at J, with 14 bases between the two ends. The authors prepared the TCRbeta library with unique molecular identifiers. TCRdb re-analysed the PCR reads in MiXCR, keeping a single row per CDR3 protein. The data hold about 420,000 distinct CDR3 sequences, with around 15% observed a single time. This clonotype turned up a few times. Antigen unknown. Source: PBMCs, mostly from graft donor cells, taken 360 days after TCRalphabeta/CD19-depleted stem cell transplant. The chain employs TRBV7-7 and TRBJ2-7, with a tentative D call TRBD2 (6 bases). The TCR was taken from a boy under two years old who had a stem cell transplant for Wiskott-Aldrich syndrome, so the T cells may come from the graft donor. DNA of the CDR3: TGTGCCAGCAGCGCGGGGACCGCCGGCTCCTACGAGCAGTACTTC. It yields the protein CASSAGTAGSYEQYF.